The 18 T cell receptor beta chains given below trace back to one sample, sequenced in a study of blood T cell repertoires in COVID-19. Repertoires were generated with immunoSEQ multiplex PCR, while TCRdb's copy carries only in-frame clones and drops some. The repertoire consists of about 70,000 clones, with 90% occurring once and the leading ten covering just over 9%. The sample consisted of peripheral blood. These receptors were obtained from a human donor in a cohort sampled during active COVID-19.

This clone was observed once. The chain joins TRBV7-2 to TRBJ1-2, with D uncertain. V gave up 0 bases and J gave up 8 bases, with 10 bases separating them. The CDR3 loop spans 13 amino acids. Germline-derived CDR1 and CDR2 are SGHTA and FQGNSA. In DNA, the CDR3 is TGTGCCAGCAGCTTAGCTACAGCGGGCGGCTACACCTTC. This codes for CASSLATAGGYTF.

This clone was detected only once. The gene calls are TRBV28 and TRBJ2-3, with D possibly being TRBD1 (6 bases). The CDR3 runs to 14 residues. Germline CDR1 MDHEN, CDR2 SYDVKM. V dropped 6 bases and J dropped 1 base, with 11 bases sitting between them. The CDR3 DNA is TGTGCCAGCAGGGGGGCCTTCCGCACAGATACGCAGTATTTT. This gives the protein CASRGAFRTDTQYF.

This rearrangement joins TRBV6-1 to TRBJ2-5; TRBD1 matches 10 bases. This CDR3 has 17 residues. CDR1 and CDR2 (germline): MNHNS, SASEGT. The V segment lost 3 bases and the J segment 5 bases; nucleotides outside the gene matches: 12. The CDR3 spells CASSEGQGPLFGETQYF. As DNA, the CDR3 is TGTGCCAGCAGTGAGGGACAGGGGCCTCTCTTTGGTGAGACCCAGTACTTC.

This clone came up once. The chain links TRBV19 to TRBJ1-3; perhaps TRBD1 as D (6 bases). The CDR3 runs 15 residues. V was pared by 6 bases and J by 1 base, with 13 bases between. Per germline, CDR1 LNHDA and CDR2 SQIVND (reference sequence). Here the CDR3 reads CASRTGFRSGNTIYF. Written as DNA, the CDR3 is TGTGCCAGTAGGACAGGCTTCCGTTCTGGAAACACCATATATTTT.

The chain links TRBV7-8 to TRBJ2-1; TRBD2 aligns across 10 bases. This CDR3 comprises 16 residues. Germline values: CDR1 SGHVS, CDR2 FQNEAQ. J lost 8 bases, V lost 1 base, and 8 bases had no gene match. The CDR3 sequence is CASSLVASGRTDEQFF. DNA for the CDR3: TGTGCCAGCAGCTTAGTGGCTAGCGGGAGAACGGATGAGCAGTTCTTC.

The chain employs TRBV5-1 and TRBJ2-5; 11 nucleotides align to TRBD2. From germline, CDR1 is SGHRS and CDR2 YFSETQ. V lost 4 bases and J lost 2; bases outside the gene matches: 4. The CDR3 is made up of 15 amino acids. The CDR3 reads CASSTGTSGQETQYF. CDR3 in DNA: TGCGCCAGCAGCACAGGGACTAGCGGACAAGAGACCCAGTACTTC.

CDR3 loop: CASSWRVDYNEQFF. CDR3 in DNA: TGTGCCAGCAGCTGGAGGGTTGATTACAATGAGCAGTTCTTC. The V and J genes are TRBV5-4 and TRBJ2-1; a weak D match, TRBD2 (6 bases). In germline, CDR1 is SGHNT, CDR2 YYREEE (reference sequence). CDR3 length: 14 amino acids. V was shortened by 3 bases and J by 4 bases, with 11 bases between the two germline ends.

This clone is a singleton in its sample. The V gene is TRBV10-3, the J gene TRBJ2-7, with D tentatively TRBD1 (5 bases). CDR1 and CDR2 from the germline V gene are ENHRY and SYGVKD. CDR3 size: 12 residues. Trimming shortened V by 10 bases and J by 6 bases, and 16 bases separated the two germline ends. The CDR3 here is CATQPGTGEQYF. Written as DNA, the CDR3 is TGTGCCACCCAACCCGGAACAGGCGAGCAGTACTTC.

The chain employs TRBV7-2 and TRBJ1-1; the D is unclear. The CDR3 covers 14 residues. The ends were cut back, 4 bases at V and 3 bases at J, with 12 bases in the middle. Germline V lookup: CDR1 SGHTA, CDR2 FQGNSA. The CDR3 region is CASSWRTGDTEAFF. The CDR3 bases are TGTGCCAGCAGCTGGCGGACCGGGGACACTGAAGCTTTCTTT.

V gene TRBV7-2 combines with J gene TRBJ2-5, with TRBD1 identical over 9 bases. The trim removed 5 bases at V and 3 bases at J, leaving 10 bases unmatched. In germline, CDR1 is SGHTA, CDR2 FQGNSA. The CDR3 has 16 amino acids. CDR3 sequence: CASSTVTGGAEETQYF. In DNA, the CDR3 is TGTGCCAGCAGCACTGTAACAGGGGGCGCGGAAGAGACCCAGTACTTC.

The chain couples TRBV5-1 to TRBJ2-7; D might be TRBD1 (6 bases). This CDR3 is 15 amino acids long. Trimming pared 0 bases from V and 5 bases from J, leaving 15 bases between. CDR1 and CDR2 (germline): SGHRS, YFSETQ. The chain's CDR3 is CASSLGQGWKDEQYF. DNA of the CDR3: TGCGCCAGCAGCTTGGGGCAGGGGTGGAAAGACGAGCAGTACTTC.

J is TRBJ1-5 and V is TRBV5-1; possible D gene TRBD1, 5 bases. Germline loops: CDR1 SGHRS, CDR2 YFSETQ. V lost 0 bases to trimming and J lost 5 bases, with 6 bases between them. This CDR3 is built from 13 residues. The CDR3 spells CASSLGGDQPQHF. CDR3 in DNA: TGCGCCAGCAGCTTGGGGGGGGATCAGCCCCAGCATTTT. Based on the CDR3 plus reference TRBV5-1 and TRBJ1-5, the full variable domain is KAGVTQTPRYLIKTRGQQVTLSCSPISGHRSVSWYQQTPGQGLQFLFEYFSETQRNKGNFPGRFSGRQFSNSRSEMNVSTLELGDSALYLCASSLGGDQPQHFGDGTRLSIL.

V and J are TRBV29-1 and TRBJ1-1; 7 bases agree with TRBD1. The germline gives CDR1 SQVTM, CDR2 ANQGSEA. The CDR3 contains 13 residues. With V trimmed by 4 bases and J by 1 base, 3 bases remained unmatched. CDR3 amino acids: CSVVDRTNTEAFF. CDR3 in DNA: TGCAGCGTTGTGGACAGGACGAACACTGAAGCTTTCTTT.

The chain recombines TRBV7-9 with TRBJ2-4; 8 bases agree with TRBD2. Germline trimming cut 5 bases from V and 8 bases from J; bases unmatched to any gene: 8. The germline gives CDR1 SEHNR, CDR2 FQNEAQ (reference sequence). CDR3 length: 14 amino acids. The CDR3 DNA sequence: TGTGCCAGCAGCCTGAGGAGCGGGAGTGACATTCAGTACTTC. It is translated as CASSLRSGSDIQYF.

The genes are TRBV24-1 and TRBJ1-6; D gene ambiguous. The CDR3 is 14 amino acids. Germline lookup yields CDR1 KGHDR and CDR2 SFDVKD. V was shortened by 4 bases and J by 0 bases, with 3 bases between the two germline ends. In nucleotides, the CDR3 is TGTGCCACCAGTGACGGCTCCTATAATTCACCCCTCCACTTT. Protein: CATSDGSYNSPLHF.

The genes are TRBV4-3 and TRBJ1-3; D is perhaps TRBD1 (5 bases). V was shortened by 0 bases and J by 4 bases, with 13 bases between the two germline ends. CDR1 LGHNA and CDR2 YSLEER come from the germline V gene. There are 16 residues in the CDR3. The CDR3 nucleotides are TGCGCCAGCAGCCAAGATCATGGAGGGGACGGAAACACCATATATTTT. Its translation: CASSQDHGGDGNTIYF.

CDR3 sequence: CASSRLAGAQPQHF. In nucleotides, the CDR3 is TGTGCCAGCAGCCGCTTGGCAGGGGCCCAGCCCCAGCATTTT. This chain links TRBV5-4 with TRBJ1-5, with D perhaps TRBD1 (6 bases). The CDR3 covers 14 residues. Per the germline V gene, CDR1 is SGHNT and CDR2 is YYREEE (reference sequence). Trimming took off 4 bases at V and 7 bases at J, with 15 bases between the two ends.

The gene calls are TRBV9 and TRBJ2-3; 15 nucleotides align to TRBD2. Germline V gene lookup returns CDR1 SGDLS and CDR2 YYNGEE. This CDR3 comprises 16 residues. V was clipped by 4 bases and J by 5 bases; unmatched bases: 5. The CDR3 is CASSSQGLAGGDTQYF. The CDR3 DNA reads TGTGCCAGCAGCTCCCAGGGACTAGCGGGAGGAGATACGCAGTATTTT.